The clone carrying this T cell receptor (beta chain) was counted many times. As yet, its antigen is unknown. Based on a CD8+CD4-CCR7+CD45RA+ profile, naive CD8 T cells were sorted. The data derive from a study of molecular identifiers for immune sequencing clone quantification. At the level of the study: With replicates, the RNA of about 20,000 or 100,000 naive CD8 cells was split five ways and four were sequenced.

TCRdb itself ran the PCR reads through MiXCR, one entry per CDR3 protein. The sample contains over 600,000 distinct CDR3 sequences, 20% of which appear only once. The CDR3 has 16 residues. V shed 5 bases and J 2 bases; nucleotides not matched to a gene: 8. Germline values: CDR1 MNHEY, CDR2 SVGEGT. Study-wide results and limits: Over 98% of CMV-specific effector molecules, but under 1% of naive ones, were in clones above 20 copies.

The genes are TRBV6-2 or TRBV6-3 and TRBJ1-4, with TRBD1 matching over 7 bases. The receptor's source is a human donor in good health. Some libraries in this study had Jurkat cell RNA spiked in. The sequencing sample was made of naive CD8+ T cells from blood, with Jurkat cell RNA spiked in. The subset: FACS-sorted CD8+CD4-CCR7+CD45RA+ naive T cells. The CDR3 nucleotides are TGTGCCAGCAGTGCCCCCCGGACAGGCACTAATGAAAAACTGTTTTTT. It codes for CASSAPRTGTNEKLFF.